The 32 T cell receptor beta chains listed next were all sequenced from one sample in a study of cytomegalovirus exposure and HLA in healthy donors. PCR primers comprised 60 Vbeta and 13 Jbeta primers. TCRdb's copy holds only in-frame clones and misses some; the assay was immunoSEQ multiplex PCR. The data contain around 64,000 clones, more than 80% of them singletons. The sequenced sample consisted of PBMCs. The receptor source for this set is a woman younger than 45 in good health and CMV-seropositive.

The rearrangement joins TRBV18 to TRBJ2-3, with D possibly being TRBD2 (5 bases). The CDR3 contains 16 residues. Trimming left V 3 bases short and J 2 bases short, with 15 bases between. Per germline, CDR1 KGHSH and CDR2 LQKENI. CDR3 sequence reads: CASSPPFSAYTDTQYF. The CDR3 DNA reads as TGTGCCAGCTCACCTCCGTTTAGCGCTTACACAGATACGCAGTATTTT.

The rearrangement uses TRBV7-9 and TRBJ1-5, with D possibly being TRBD1 (5 bases). Germline lookup yields CDR1 SEHNR and CDR2 FQNEAQ (reference sequence). The CDR3 is 14 residues long. Trimming took 0 bases from V and 2 from J, leaving 5 bases between them. CDR3 in DNA: TGTGCCAGCAGCTTAGCGACAGGCAATCAGCCCCAGCATTTT. It encodes CASSLATGNQPQHF.

The rearrangement links TRBV13 to TRBJ2-7; D is unclear. The CDR3 contains 12 residues. V dropped 2 bases and J dropped 6 bases, with 8 bases sitting between them. The germline gives CDR1 PRHDT, CDR2 FYEKMQ (reference sequence). DNA for the CDR3: TGTGCCAGCAGCTTAACCCGCGGCGAGCAGTACTTC. The encoded protein is CASSLTRGEQYF.

The chain links TRBV28 to TRBJ1-2; the match to TRBD1 covers 9 bases. The CDR3 totals 17 residues. The germline V gene encodes CDR1 MDHEN and CDR2 SYDVKM. J gave up 4 bases and V 5 bases, and 14 bases lay outside the gene matches. The DNA of the CDR3 is TGTGCCAGCAGTACCCACCCACCCCTGACAGGGGGCTATGGCTACACCTTC. It codes for CASSTHPPLTGGYGYTF.

CDR3 sequence reads: CASSIGSLQGNGYTF. CDR3 sequence (DNA): TGTGCCAGTAGTATAGGATCATTACAGGGGAATGGCTACACCTTC. The chain employs TRBV19 and TRBJ1-2, with 7 bases aligning to TRBD1. Trimming at V came to 1 base and at J to 6 bases, leaving 8 bases not matched to a gene. CDR1 is LNHDA and CDR2 is SQIVND in the germline V gene (reference sequence). The CDR3 covers 15 residues.

The CDR3 sequence: CASSLQKSPKETQYF. Here the CDR3 DNA reads TGTGCCAGCAGCTTACAAAAGTCACCTAAAGAGACCCAGTACTTC. The genes are TRBV11-2 and TRBJ2-5, with unresolved D. In germline, CDR1 is SGHAT, CDR2 FQNNGV. The CDR3 has 15 amino acids. V was cut by 2 bases and J by 3 bases, with 13 bases left in between.

The rearrangement uses TRBV27 and TRBJ2-7, with 7 bases identical to TRBD1. Germline V gene data show CDR1 as MNHEY and CDR2 as SMNVEV (reference sequence). The CDR3 has 14 amino acids. Trimming at V came to 2 bases and at J to 4 bases, leaving 5 bases not matched to a gene. The CDR3 region is CASSLRQGVYEQYF. For the CDR3, the DNA is TGTGCCAGCAGTTTAAGACAGGGCGTTTACGAGCAGTACTTC.

This clone showed up just once. The genes are TRBV19 and TRBJ1-1; 11 nucleotides match TRBD1. With 10 bases clipped from V and 5 bases from J, the junction kept 15 bases outside the gene matches. The CDR3 has 16 residues. Germline values: CDR1 LNHDA, CDR2 SQIVND (reference sequence). Here the CDR3 DNA reads TGTGCCACCAATAGCGGGGGGACAGGGGGGTGGACTGAAGCTTTCTTT. Amino acid sequence: CATNSGGTGGWTEAFF.

This chain links TRBV4-1 with TRBJ2-7, with D unresolved. Germline V gives CDR1 MGHRA, CDR2 YSYEKL. V was pared by 1 base and J by 5 bases, with 9 bases between. This CDR3 has 13 amino acids. DNA for the CDR3: TGCGCCAGCAGCCAAGTGGTGCGTCACGAGCAGTACTTC. Its protein product is CASSQVVRHEQYF.

This rearrangement joins TRBV6-6 to TRBJ1-5; 7 bases agree with TRBD1. CDR1 is MNHNY and CDR2 is SVGAGI in the germline V gene (reference sequence). CDR3 length equals 14 residues. V lost 0 bases, J lost 7 bases, and 3 bases stayed unmatched. The CDR3: CASSYSTGRQPQHF. The CDR3 region has the DNA TGTGCCAGCAGTTACTCGACAGGGCGGCAGCCCCAGCATTTT.

This CDR3 is CASSPWTTRYNEQFF. The CDR3, as DNA: TGTGCCAGCTCACCTTGGACTACCAGATACAATGAGCAGTTCTTC. The V gene is TRBV18, the J gene TRBJ2-1; D perhaps matches TRBD2 (6 bases). Germline V gives CDR1 KGHSH, CDR2 LQKENI. V was clipped by 3 bases and J by 4 bases, with 13 bases between them. This CDR3 has 15 residues. The entire variable domain, with the rest obtained from reference TRBV18 and TRBJ2-1, is as follows: NAGVMQNPRHLVRRRGQEARLRCSPMKGHSHVYWYRQLPEEGLKFMVYLQKENIIDESGMPKERFSAEFPKEGPSILRIQQVVRGDSAAYFCASSPWTTRYNEQFFGPGTRLTVL.

The gene calls are TRBV2 and TRBJ2-1, with 7 bases matching TRBD2. CDR1 and CDR2 (germline): SNHLY, FYNNEI. J gave up 6 bases and V 1 base, and 6 bases lay outside the gene matches. The CDR3 is 15 amino acids. The CDR3 protein is CASSEGGRFPNEQFF. The CDR3 DNA reads as TGTGCCAGCAGTGAAGGCGGGAGATTTCCCAATGAGCAGTTCTTC.

This clone appeared a few times. The V gene is TRBV9, the J gene TRBJ2-5, with D perhaps matching TRBD1 (5 bases). The germline gives CDR1 SGDLS, CDR2 YYNGEE. Trimming took 0 bases from V and 5 from J, leaving 17 bases between them. The CDR3 has 16 amino acids. The CDR3 region is CASSVGSTDAGETQYF. Here the CDR3 DNA reads TGTGCCAGCAGCGTAGGGTCCACTGACGCAGGGGAGACCCAGTACTTC.

The V gene is TRBV4-1, the J gene TRBJ2-3; TRBD2 agrees at 8 bases. The CDR3 runs to 14 residues. V shed 3 bases and J 5 bases; nucleotides not matched to a gene: 4. Germline values: CDR1 MGHRA, CDR2 YSYEKL. DNA for the CDR3: TGCGCCAGCAGCCACGAGCGGGAGCTAGATACGCAGTATTTT. Its protein product is CASSHERELDTQYF.

This rearrangement joins TRBV25-1 to TRBJ1-3, with a weak D call TRBD1 (6 bases). Germline CDR1 MGHDK, CDR2 SYGVNS. CDR3 length: 16 amino acids. Trimming removed 5 bases from V and 0 bases from J, with 14 bases in between. CDR3 in DNA: TGTGCCAGCAGTAAAAATGACAGGAGCTCTGGAAACACCATATATTTT. Translating gives CASSKNDRSSGNTIYF.

The V call is TRBV9, the J call TRBJ1-3, with D possibly matching TRBD1 (6 bases). V lost 3 bases, J lost 6 bases, and 22 bases lay in between. The germline gives CDR1 SGDLS, CDR2 YYNGEE. The CDR3 is 17 amino acids. The CDR3 nucleotides are TGTGCCAGCAGCGCTCCGGGGGGGCGCAGGCAAGAAAACACCATATATTTT. It is translated as CASSAPGGRRQENTIYF.

The genes are TRBV5-1 and TRBJ2-1; 12 nucleotides line up with TRBD2. The V segment lost 4 bases and the J segment 4 bases; nucleotides outside the gene matches: 3. The CDR3 extends over 15 amino acids. Germline CDR1 and CDR2: SGHRS and YFSETQ. The CDR3 is CASSDLAGGYNEQFF. The CDR3 region has the DNA TGCGCCAGCAGCGATCTAGCGGGAGGGTACAATGAGCAGTTCTTC.

In its sample, this clone was seen once. The chain uses TRBV2 and TRBJ2-1, with 8 bases that match TRBD2. Germline trimming cut 8 bases from V and 10 bases from J; bases unmatched to any gene: 13. Germline lookup yields CDR1 SNHLY and CDR2 FYNNEI. The CDR3 has 14 amino acids. CDR3 bases: TGTGCCAGCTTTTTATTACGGGAGGGAGAAGAGCAGTTCTTC. Translated, it gives CASFLLREGEEQFF.

The count of this clone is one. The chain has TRBV19 and TRBJ2-3, with TRBD2 matching over 8 bases. This CDR3 is 15 amino acids long. Germline CDR1 is LNHDA and CDR2 is SQIVND (reference sequence). With V trimmed by 6 bases and J by 0 bases, 5 bases remained unmatched. CDR3 protein: CASRHLAGSTDTQYF. The CDR3, as DNA: TGTGCCAGTAGACATTTAGCGGGAAGCACAGATACGCAGTATTTT.

The gene calls are TRBV18 and TRBJ1-2, with D uncertain. The CDR3 covers 14 residues. Germline CDR1 KGHSH, CDR2 LQKENI. V lost 4 bases and J 1 base, leaving 10 bases between the germline ends. CDR3 bases: TGTGCCAGCTCACGACCGCAGGTTAACTATGGCTACACCTTC. This gives the protein CASSRPQVNYGYTF.

The rearrangement joins TRBV5-1 to TRBJ2-1; 15 bases agree with TRBD2. The trim removed 3 bases at V and 8 bases at J, leaving 3 bases unmatched. The CDR3 has 15 amino acids. From germline, CDR1 is SGHRS and CDR2 YFSETQ. The CDR3 loop is CASSSGTSGRHEQFF. CDR3 DNA sequence: TGCGCCAGCAGCTCTGGGACTAGCGGGAGGCATGAGCAGTTCTTC.

This chain links TRBV4-1 with TRBJ2-1; TRBD2 aligns across 8 bases. The germline gives CDR1 MGHRA, CDR2 YSYEKL. The length of the CDR3 is 16 residues. With 1 base clipped from V and 9 bases from J, the junction kept 11 bases outside the gene matches. For the CDR3, the DNA is TGCGCCAGCAGCCAAGGGTGGGGACTAGTAAGCAGTGAGCAGTTCTTC. It is translated as CASSQGWGLVSSEQFF.

This chain connects TRBV2 to TRBJ2-5; D call uncertain. Trimming removed 5 bases at V and 4 bases at J, with 11 bases between. The CDR3 extends over 13 amino acids. The germline V gene encodes CDR1 SNHLY and CDR2 FYNNEI. CDR3: CASSQIVAETQYF. The CDR3 bases are TGTGCCAGCAGTCAAATAGTCGCAGAGACCCAGTACTTC.

This chain uses TRBV5-1 with TRBJ1-1; 8 nucleotides match TRBD1. CDR1 and CDR2 (germline): SGHRS, YFSETQ. With 3 bases clipped from V and 4 bases from J, the junction kept 5 bases outside the gene matches. This CDR3 has 14 residues. Written as DNA, the CDR3 is TGCGCCAGCAGCTCCGGGACAGGAGCCACTGAAGCTTTCTTT. Translation: CASSSGTGATEAFF.

The V call is TRBV9, the J call TRBJ2-1, with D possibly TRBD1 on 5 matching bases. Germline V CDR1 and CDR2: SGDLS, YYNGEE. V lost 3 bases and J 1 base, leaving 14 bases between the germline ends. The CDR3 has 16 amino acids. The CDR3 bases are TGTGCCAGCAGCGGACAGACAGAGCGATCCTACAATGAGCAGTTCTTC. It is translated as CASSGQTERSYNEQFF.

The chain carries TRBV5-4 and TRBJ2-5; the match to TRBD2 covers 11 bases. The CDR3 covers 16 residues. Germline CDR1 reads SGHNT; CDR2 reads YYREEE (reference sequence). Trimming at V came to 4 bases and at J to 1 base, leaving 6 bases not matched to a gene. CDR3 nucleotide sequence: TGTGCCAGCAGCGCCGGGACTAGCGGACTCCAAGAGACCCAGTACTTC. This gives the protein CASSAGTSGLQETQYF.

The V call is TRBV5-1, the J call TRBJ2-3; 16 nucleotides match TRBD2. Germline V lookup: CDR1 SGHRS, CDR2 YFSETQ. The V and J ends lost 3 bases and 1 base, in that order; junction bases with no gene match: 5. The CDR3 contains 18 residues. The chain's CDR3 is CASSSTGTSGRGTDTQYF. The CDR3 nucleotides are TGCGCCAGCAGCTCAACCGGGACTAGCGGGAGGGGCACAGATACGCAGTATTTT.

The chain carries TRBV28 and TRBJ1-2; D is undetermined. The CDR3 sequence is 13 residues long. The V gene lost 9 bases and the J gene lost 0 bases, with 11 bases spanning the gap. Per the germline V gene, CDR1 is MDHEN and CDR2 is SYDVKM. The CDR3 nucleotides are TGTGCCAGTTACAGTAATACTAACTATGGCTACACCTTC. It yields the protein CASYSNTNYGYTF.

The chain uses TRBV5-4 and TRBJ2-7; 12 nucleotides agree with TRBD2. The germline gives CDR1 SGHNT, CDR2 YYREEE (reference sequence). The CDR3 has 15 amino acids. V dropped 0 bases and J dropped 6; count of bases not matched to a gene: 4. The CDR3: CASSLGLAGVGEQYF. As DNA, the CDR3 is TGTGCCAGCAGCTTGGGACTAGCGGGAGTAGGCGAGCAGTACTTC.

V usage is TRBV5-1 and J usage is TRBJ2-2; TRBD2 might be the D (6 bases). Trimming removed 4 bases from V and 0 bases from J, with 7 bases in between. The CDR3 sequence is 14 residues long. CDR1 and CDR2 from the germline V gene are SGHRS and YFSETQ. CDR3 sequence (DNA): TGCGCCAGCAGCGGGAGGACGAACACCGGGGAGCTGTTTTTT. This translates into CASSGRTNTGELFF.

The gene calls are TRBV5-1 and TRBJ1-4, with 9 bases aligning to TRBD1. Per germline, CDR1 SGHRS and CDR2 YFSETQ. The CDR3 runs to 16 residues. The V gene end was trimmed by 0 bases and the J gene end by 5 bases; junction bases not matched to a gene: 5. The CDR3 DNA reads TGCGCCAGCAGCTTGGGTTCGACAGGGGGGAATGAAAAACTGTTTTTT. Translation: CASSLGSTGGNEKLFF.

The chain links TRBV19 to TRBJ2-5, with 8 bases matching TRBD2. Germline loops: CDR1 LNHDA, CDR2 SQIVND (reference sequence). With V trimmed by 5 bases and J by 6 bases, 14 bases remained unmatched. The CDR3 is made up of 16 amino acids. CDR3 loop: CASSLRTGGKEKTQYF. For the CDR3, the DNA is TGTGCCAGTAGTCTCCGCACGGGGGGGAAGGAGAAGACCCAGTACTTC.